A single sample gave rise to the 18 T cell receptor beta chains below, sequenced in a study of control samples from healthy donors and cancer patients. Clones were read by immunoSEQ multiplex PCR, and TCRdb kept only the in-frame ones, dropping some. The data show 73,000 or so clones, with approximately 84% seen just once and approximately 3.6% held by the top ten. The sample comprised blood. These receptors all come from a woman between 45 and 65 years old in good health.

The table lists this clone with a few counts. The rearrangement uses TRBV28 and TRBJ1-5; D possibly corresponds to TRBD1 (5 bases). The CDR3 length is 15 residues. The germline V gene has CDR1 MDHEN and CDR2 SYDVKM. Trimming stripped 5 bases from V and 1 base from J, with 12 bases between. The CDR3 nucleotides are TGTGCCAGCAGTAAACAGGCCGGCAGCAATCAGCCCCAGCATTTT. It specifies CASSKQAGSNQPQHF.

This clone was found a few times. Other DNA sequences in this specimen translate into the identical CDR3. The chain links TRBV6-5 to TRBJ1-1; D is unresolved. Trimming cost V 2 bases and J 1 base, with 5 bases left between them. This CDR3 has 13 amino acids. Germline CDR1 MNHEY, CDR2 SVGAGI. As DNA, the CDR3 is TGTGCCAGCAGTTACGGAGGGAACACTGAAGCTTTCTTT. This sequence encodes CASSYGGNTEAFF.

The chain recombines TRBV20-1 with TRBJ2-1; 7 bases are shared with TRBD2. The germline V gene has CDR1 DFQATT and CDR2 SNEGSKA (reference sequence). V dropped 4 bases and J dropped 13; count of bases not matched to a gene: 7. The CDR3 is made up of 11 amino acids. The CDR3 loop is CSATGLDGQFF. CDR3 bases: TGCAGTGCTACCGGACTAGATGGACAGTTCTTC.

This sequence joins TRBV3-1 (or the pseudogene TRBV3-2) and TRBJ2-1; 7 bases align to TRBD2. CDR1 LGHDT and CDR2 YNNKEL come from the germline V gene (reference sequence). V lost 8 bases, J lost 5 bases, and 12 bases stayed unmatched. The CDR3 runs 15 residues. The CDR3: CASRGGRAQNNEQFF. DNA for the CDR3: TGTGCCAGCCGTGGAGGGAGGGCCCAGAACAATGAGCAGTTCTTC.

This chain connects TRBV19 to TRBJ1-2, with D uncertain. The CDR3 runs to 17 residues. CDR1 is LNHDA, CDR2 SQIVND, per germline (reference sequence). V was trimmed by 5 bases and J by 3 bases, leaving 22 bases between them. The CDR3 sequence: CASSFGKKSDRHYGYTF. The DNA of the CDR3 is TGTGCCAGTAGTTTCGGAAAAAAATCGGACCGCCACTATGGCTACACCTTC.

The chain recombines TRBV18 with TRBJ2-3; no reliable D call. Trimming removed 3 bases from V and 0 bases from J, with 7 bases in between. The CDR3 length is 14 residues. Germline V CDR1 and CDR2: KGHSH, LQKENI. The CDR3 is CASSPYGSTDTQYF. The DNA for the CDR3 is TGTGCCAGCTCACCTTATGGGAGCACAGATACGCAGTATTTT.

CDR3 residues: CASSQGTGTYEQYF. DNA of the CDR3: TGCGCCAGCAGCCAGGGTACAGGGACCTACGAGCAGTACTTC. The chain is built from TRBV4-1 and TRBJ2-7, with D possibly being TRBD1 (6 bases). Germline-derived CDR1 and CDR2 are MGHRA and YSYEKL. V lost 3 bases and J 2 bases, leaving 11 bases between the germline ends. This CDR3 has 14 residues.

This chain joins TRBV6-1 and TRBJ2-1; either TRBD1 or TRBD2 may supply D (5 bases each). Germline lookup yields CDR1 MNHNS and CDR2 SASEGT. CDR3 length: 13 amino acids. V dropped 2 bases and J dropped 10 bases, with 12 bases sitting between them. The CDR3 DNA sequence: TGTGCCAGCAGTGAAAGGGGAGCGTGGGAGCAGTTCTTC. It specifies CASSERGAWEQFF.

The CDR3 loop reads CASSQEGAGRGELFF. The CDR3, as DNA: TGTGCCAGCAGCCAAGAAGGAGCGGGGAGGGGGGAGCTGTTTTTT. The V call is TRBV4-2, the J call TRBJ2-2; 7 bases are shared with TRBD2. CDR1 and CDR2 from the germline V gene are LGHNA and YNFKEQ. The CDR3 is 15 residues long. Germline trimming cut 0 bases from V and 8 bases from J; bases unmatched to any gene: 6.

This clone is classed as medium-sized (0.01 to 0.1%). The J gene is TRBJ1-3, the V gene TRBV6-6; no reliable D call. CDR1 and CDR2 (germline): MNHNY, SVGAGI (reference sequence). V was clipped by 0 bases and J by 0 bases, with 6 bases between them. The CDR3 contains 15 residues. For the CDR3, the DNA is TGTGCCAGCAGTTACTCGCTGAGCTCTGGAAACACCATATATTTT. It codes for CASSYSLSSGNTIYF.

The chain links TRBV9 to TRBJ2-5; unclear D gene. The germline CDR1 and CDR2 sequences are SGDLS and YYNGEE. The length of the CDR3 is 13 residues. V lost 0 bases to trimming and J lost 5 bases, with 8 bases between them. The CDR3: CASSVGPLETQYF. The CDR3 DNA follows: TGTGCCAGCAGCGTAGGGCCCCTGGAGACCCAGTACTTC.

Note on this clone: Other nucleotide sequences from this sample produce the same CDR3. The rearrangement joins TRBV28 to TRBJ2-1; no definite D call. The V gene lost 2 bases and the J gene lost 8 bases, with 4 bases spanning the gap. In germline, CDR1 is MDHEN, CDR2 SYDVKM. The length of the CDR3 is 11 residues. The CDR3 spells CASSLGYEQFF. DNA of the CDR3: TGTGCCAGCAGTTTAGGCTATGAGCAGTTCTTC.

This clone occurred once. Here the CDR3 DNA reads TGTGCCAGTAGTAATATGGTCAGCACTGAAGCTTTCTTT. Translation: CASSNMVSTEAFF. This chain joins TRBV19 and TRBJ1-1; D remains unclear. This CDR3 spans 13 amino acids. The V end lost 4 bases, the J end lost 4 bases, and 10 bases lay between the germline ends. Germline V CDR1 and CDR2: LNHDA, SQIVND (reference sequence).

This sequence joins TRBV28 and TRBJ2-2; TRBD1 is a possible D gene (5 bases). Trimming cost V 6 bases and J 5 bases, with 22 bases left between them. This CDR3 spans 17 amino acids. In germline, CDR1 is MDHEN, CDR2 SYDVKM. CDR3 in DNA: TGTGCCAGCAGCTCCACGATGGTTCAGGGCGAGACCGGGGAGCTGTTTTTT. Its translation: CASSSTMVQGETGELFF. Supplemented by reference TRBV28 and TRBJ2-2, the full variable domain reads DVKVTQSSRYLVKRTGEKVFLECVQDMDHENMFWYRQDPGLGLRLIYFSYDVKMKEKGDIPEGYSVSREKKERFSLILESASTNQTSMYLCASSSTMVQGETGELFFGEGSRLTVL.

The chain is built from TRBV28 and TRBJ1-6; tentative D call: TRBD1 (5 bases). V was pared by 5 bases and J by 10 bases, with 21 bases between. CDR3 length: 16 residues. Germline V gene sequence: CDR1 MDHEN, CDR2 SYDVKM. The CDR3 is CASSQPEGPGGSPLHF. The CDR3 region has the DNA TGTGCCAGCAGTCAACCCGAGGGACCCGGCGGGTCACCCCTCCACTTT.

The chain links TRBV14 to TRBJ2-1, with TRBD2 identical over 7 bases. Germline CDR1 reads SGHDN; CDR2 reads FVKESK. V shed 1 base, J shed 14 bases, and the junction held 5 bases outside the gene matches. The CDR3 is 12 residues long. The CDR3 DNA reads TGTGCCAGCAGCCAAGGCGGGAGTAAGAAGTTCTTC. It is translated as CASSQGGSKKFF.

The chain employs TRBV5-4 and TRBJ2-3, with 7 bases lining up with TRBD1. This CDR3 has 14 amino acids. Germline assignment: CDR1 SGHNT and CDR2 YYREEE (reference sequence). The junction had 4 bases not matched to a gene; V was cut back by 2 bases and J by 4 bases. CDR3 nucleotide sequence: TGTGCCAGCAGCTTCAATCAGGGGGCAGATACGCAGTATTTT. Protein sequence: CASSFNQGADTQYF.

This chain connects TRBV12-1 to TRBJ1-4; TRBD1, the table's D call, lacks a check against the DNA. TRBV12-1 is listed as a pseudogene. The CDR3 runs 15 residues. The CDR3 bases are TGTGCCAGCAGCTTCAGGGGACAGTGTAATGAAAAACTGTTTTTT. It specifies CASSFRGQCNEKLFF.